Sequencing of this T cell receptor beta chain was carried out in a study of blood T cell repertoires in COVID-19. Study-level information: COVID-19 samples from acute and convalescent phases originated in the United States, Italy and Spain.

V lost 1 base to trimming and J lost 5 bases, with 12 bases between them. The germline V gene encodes CDR1 SGDLS and CDR2 YYNGEE. The CDR3 is 15 amino acids. Produced via immunoSEQ multiplex PCR; TCRdb's table is partial and in-frame only. The profile shows about 300,000 clones, 83% of them singletons. The sequencing input was peripheral blood. This sequence was found in a woman between 50 and 59 years old with acute or convalescent COVID-19. The V gene is TRBV9, the J gene TRBJ2-2, with D possibly matching TRBD1 (6 bases). In DNA form, the CDR3 reads TGTGCCAGCAGCGTACTACAGGGCCCGACCGGGGAGCTGTTTTTT. Translating it yields CASSVLQGPTGELFF.